This is a list of T cell receptor beta chains from one sample in a study of early T cells in non-severe SARS-CoV-2 infection. Each CDR3 protein is one row after TCRdb ran MiXCR on the 5' RACE reads. The sample has 50,000 to 60,000 distinct CDR3 sequences; approximately 6.7% are singletons. Sample: whole blood. Receptor source: an adult who was a healthcare worker with PCR-confirmed SARS-CoV-2 infection or an uninfected control (not recorded which). Both conserved end residues are part of each CDR3. D genes are given only for firm matches. Clone size is stated in some rows and not others, as once, few, many or a class when expanded.

>.|TRBD2|TRBJ2-3|TRBV18
TGTGCCAGCTCACCACTTGCGGGGGGGAGCACAGATACGCAGTATTTT
CASSPLAGGSTDTQYF
>few|.|TRBJ1-5|TRBV12-3/TRBV12-4
TGTGCCAGCAGGGAAGGACAGACAAATCAGCCCCAGCATTTT
CASREGQTNQPQHF
>.|TRBD1|TRBJ2-7|TRBV29-1
TGCAGCGTCGCCCGGGACAGAGCCTACGAGCAGTACTTC
CSVARDRAYEQYF
>many|.|TRBJ2-2|TRBV20-1
TGCAGTGCAACGTTGGGACGGAACACCGGGGAGCTGTTTTTT
CSATLGRNTGELFF
>many|.|TRBJ2-5|TRBV25-1
TGTGCCAGCAGTGAATCGTTGGATTTGTACCAAGAGACCCAGTACTTC
CASSESLDLYQETQYF
>many|.|TRBJ2-6|TRBV5-4
TGTGCCAGCAGCTTGTATATTCTCTCTGGGGCCAACGTCCTGACTTTC
CASSLYILSGANVLTF
>few|.|TRBJ2-3|TRBV5-4
TGTGCCAGCAGCTCGCACCAGGGGGGGATTAGCACAGATACGCAGTATTTT
CASSSHQGGISTDTQYF
>few|.|TRBJ1-2|TRBV12-3/TRBV12-4
TGTGCCAGCAGTTTTGGGGGCCAGCACTATGGCTACACCTTC
CASSFGGQHYGYTF
>many|TRBD1|TRBJ1-1|TRBV12-3/TRBV12-4
TGTGCCAGCAGTCGACACGAAACAGGGGTGTATGCTTTCTTT
CASSRHETGVYAFF
>many|.|TRBJ2-5|TRBV29-1
TGCAGCGTTGAAGGGCGGTACCAAGAGACCCAGTACTTC
CSVEGRYQETQYF
>.|.|TRBJ2-3|TRBV18
TGTGCCAGCTCACCTCCCCCGGGAGATACGCAGTATTTT
CASSPPPGDTQYF
>few|.|TRBJ2-7|TRBV7-9
TGTGCCAGCAGCTCCTTGCCGCTGGCCTACGAGCAGTACTTC
CASSSLPLAYEQYF
>many|.|TRBJ2-7|TRBV10-3
TGTGCCATCAGTGAGGATCAGAGATACTCCTACGAGCAGTACTTC
CAISEDQRYSYEQYF
>many|TRBD2|TRBJ2-3|TRBV4-3
TGCGCCAGCAGCCTCGACAATAGCGGGGGGGCGGATACGCAGTATTTT
CASSLDNSGGADTQYF
>many|.|TRBJ1-5|TRBV18
TGTGCCAGCTCACCGATTGGCATCACCTTGGGGGTTAGCAATCAGCCCCAGCATTTT
CASSPIGITLGVSNQPQHF
>many|.|TRBJ1-2|TRBV18
TGTGCCAGCTCACCTACTCAAAACTATGGCTACACCTTC
CASSPTQNYGYTF
>many|.|TRBJ2-1|TRBV7-6
TGTGCCAGCAGCCCCCGATCGGGTGAGCAGTTCTTC
CASSPRSGEQFF